One sample yielded the 30 T cell receptor beta chains listed below, sequenced in a study of T cells in women clearing cervical HPV infection. Assay: immunoSEQ multiplex PCR; the TCRdb copy retains only in-frame clones and omits some. This repertoire comprises around 40,000 clones; its ten largest clones make up around 6.5%. The specimen sequenced was blood buffy coat. The receptors come from a woman aged 18-69 years with a cervical HPV16 infection that either progressed to CIN3+ or cleared (not recorded which).

With respect to this clone: The read is 3 residues too short to cover the CDR3 end, so that end is filled in from the germline J gene. The rearrangement links TRBV11-2 to TRBJ1-1; D possibly corresponds to TRBD1 (5 bases). The CDR3 sequence is 12 residues long. V was shortened by 5 bases and J by 6 bases, with 10 bases between the two germline ends. CDR1 SGHAT and CDR2 FQNNGV come from the germline V gene. CDR3 sequence: CASSLTGAEAFF. The sequenced CDR3 bases are TGTGCCAGCAGCCTCACGGGGGCTGAA. Combining the CDR3 with reference TRBV11-2 and TRBJ1-1 gives the whole variable domain EAGVAQSPRYKIIEKRQSVAFWCNPISGHATLYWYQQILGQGPKLLIQFQNNGVVDDSQLPKDRFSAERLKGVDSTLKIQPAKLEDSAVYLCASSLTGAEAFFGQGTRLTVV.

As to this clone: The CDR3 end is not reached by the read, which stops 3 residues before it; the germline J gene fills it in. The chain combines TRBV20-1 with TRBJ1-1; 8 bases agree with TRBD1. CDR3 length equals 17 residues. V lost 3 bases and J lost 1; bases outside the gene matches: 13. Germline V lookup: CDR1 DFQATT, CDR2 SNEGSKA (reference sequence). CDR3 DNA, as far as it was read: TGCAGTGCTAGGACAGGGGTTACTTATCCCAAGAACACTGAA. This encodes CSARTGVTYPKNTE. The complete CDR3 reads CSARTGVTYPKNTEAFF.

As to this clone: The observed sequence ends 3 residues before the CDR3 terminus, with the missing tail filled in from the germline J gene. This chain links TRBV7-3 with TRBJ1-1, with 8 bases aligning to TRBD1. CDR3 size: 13 residues. CDR1 and CDR2 (germline): SGHTA, FQGTGA. Trimming cost V 5 bases and J 5 bases; bases outside gene matches: 4. The CDR3 bases that were read are TGTGCCAGCAGCACGACAGGGGAAACTGAA. This sequence encodes CASSTTGETE. The whole CDR3 region reads CASSTTGETEAFF.

Worth noting for this clone: The read ends 3 residues before the CDR3 terminus; that terminus is restored from the germline J gene. The chain combines TRBV20-1 with TRBJ2-3; 12 nucleotides agree with TRBD2. There are 13 residues in the CDR3. The germline V gene encodes CDR1 DFQATT and CDR2 SNEGSKA (reference sequence). The CDR3 sequence: CSVKLAGGSAQYF. The sequenced CDR3 bases are TGCAGTGTCAAACTAGCGGGGGGCTCCGCG.

Concerning this clone: The read falls 3 residues short of the CDR3 end, and the missing part is taken from the germline J gene. The V gene is TRBV6-2 or TRBV6-3, the J gene TRBJ2-4, with 7 positions matching TRBD2. Germline CDR1 reads MNHEY; CDR2 reads SVGEGT. This CDR3 spans 14 amino acids. Here the CDR3 reads CASTPSGEGETQYF. The sequenced CDR3 bases are TGTGCCAGCACCCCCTCGGGGGAGGGAGAGACT.

Notes on this clone: With the read ending 3 residues before the CDR3 end, the germline J gene is used to fill in that end. The rearrangement links TRBV6-2 or TRBV6-3 to TRBJ2-6; D is possibly TRBD1 (6 bases). The CDR3 contains 16 residues. Germline V CDR1 and CDR2: MNHEY, SVGEGT. V lost 10 bases and J 2 bases, leaving 18 bases between the germline ends. The CDR3 reads CATYPLRTAGANVLTF. The DNA read from the CDR3 is TGTGCCACCTACCCGCTCAGGACAGCTGGGGCCAACGTC.

On this clone: The DNA ends 3 residues before the CDR3 does, and the rest of the CDR3 is filled in from the germline J gene. The gene calls are TRBV28 and TRBJ1-1, with TRBD1 as a possible D gene (6 bases). This CDR3 is 14 amino acids long. Looked up from germline, CDR1 is MDHEN and CDR2 is SYDVKM. Trimming cost V 5 bases and J 1 base, with 11 bases left between them. The CDR3 here is CASSPGHSNTEAFF. Partial CDR3 DNA: TGTGCCAGCAGTCCGGGACATTCGAACACTGAA.

Regarding this clone: The read terminates 3 residues ahead of where the CDR3 ends, so the germline J gene completes it. This chain links TRBV2 with TRBJ2-3, with 9 positions matching TRBD2. Germline V gene data show CDR1 as SNHLY and CDR2 as FYNNEI. The ends lost 5 bases at V and 4 bases at J; junction bases unmatched: 4. This CDR3 is 14 amino acids long. Partial CDR3 DNA: TGTGCCAGCAGTACCCGCGGGGGGGCAGATACG. Amino acids: CASSTRGGADT. The complete CDR3 reads CASSTRGGADTQYF.

A remark on this clone: Read sequence stops 3 residues before the CDR3 end, and the germline J gene provides the missing end. This chain links TRBV5-1 with TRBJ1-2; D gene uncertain. The germline CDR1 and CDR2 sequences are SGHRS and YFSETQ. V was trimmed by 1 base and J by 3 bases, leaving 10 bases between them. This CDR3 spans 14 amino acids. Partial CDR3 DNA: TGCGCCAGCAGCTTGTCGGCGGGAGACTATGGC. Residues: CASSLSAGDYG. The CDR3, in full, reads CASSLSAGDYGYTF.

Details on this clone: The read finishes 3 residues shy of the CDR3 end, and the germline J gene is used to complete it. V usage is TRBV7-9 and J usage is TRBJ1-3; no clear D. The CDR3 totals 13 residues. Germline V gene sequence: CDR1 SEHNR, CDR2 FQNEAQ (reference sequence). The V and J ends lost 5 bases and 4 bases respectively, with 9 bases between them. The CDR3: CASSTVGGNTIYF. The part of the CDR3 DNA that was read is TGTGCCAGCAGCACCGTAGGGGGAAACACC.

A note on this clone: Coverage ceases 3 residues before the CDR3 finishes, and the germline J gene fills in the end. The chain recombines TRBV2 with TRBJ2-5, with TRBD1 matching over 7 bases. CDR1 and CDR2 from the germline V gene are SNHLY and FYNNEI. J lost 2 bases, V lost 7 bases, and 7 bases had no gene match. This CDR3 has 14 amino acids. The covered CDR3 bases are TGTGCCAGCAACCTACAGGGGTGGCAAGAGACC. It specifies CASNLQGWQET. The CDR3, in full, reads CASNLQGWQETQYF.

For this clone: The read is 3 residues too short to cover the CDR3 end, so that end is filled in from the germline J gene. The chain joins TRBV19 to TRBJ1-1; D perhaps matches TRBD1 (6 bases). Germline V gives CDR1 LNHDA, CDR2 SQIVND (reference sequence). This CDR3 is 15 amino acids long. The V gene lost 5 bases and the J gene lost 0 bases, with 13 bases spanning the gap. The CDR3 sequence is CASSPNRDMNTEAFF. CDR3 DNA, as far as it was read: TGTGCCAGTAGTCCTAACAGGGACATGAACACTGAA. The full variable domain, completed using reference TRBV19 and TRBJ1-1, is DGGITQSPKYLFRKEGQNVTLSCEQNLNHDAMYWYRQDPGQGLRLIYYSQIVNDFQKGDIAEGYSVSREKKESFPLTVTSAQKNPTAFYLCASSPNRDMNTEAFFGQGTRLTVV.

CDR3 protein: CASSLDGPAGTYTF. The sequenced part of the CDR3 DNA is TGTGCCAGCAGCTTAGATGGCCCCGCTGGTACC. This rearrangement joins TRBV7-9 to TRBJ1-2; no clear D gene. The sequenced fragment ends 3 residues before the CDR3 boundary, so the rest is inferred from the germline J gene. The CDR3 spans 14 residues. CDR1 is SEHNR, CDR2 FQNEAQ, per germline (reference sequence).

On this clone: The read comes to an end 3 residues before the CDR3 does, leaving the germline J gene to fill in the end. The chain carries TRBV7-9 and TRBJ2-5, with D tentatively TRBD1 (5 bases). The CDR3 covers 14 residues. Germline V gene lookup returns CDR1 SEHNR and CDR2 FQNEAQ (reference sequence). V was shortened by 5 bases and J by 7 bases, with 17 bases between the two germline ends. CDR3 sequence: CASSPSGIWGTQYF. The sequenced part of the CDR3 DNA is TGTGCCAGCAGCCCCTCAGGGATTTGGGGGACC. Full variable domain (rest looked up from reference TRBV7-9 and TRBJ2-5): DTGVSQNPRHKITKRGQNVTFRCDPISEHNRLYWYRQTLGQGPEFLTYFQNEAQLEKSRLLSDRFSAERPKGSFSTLEIQRTEQGDSAMYLCASSPSGIWGTQYFGPGTRLLVL.

Details on this clone: The read falls 3 residues short of the CDR3 end, and the missing part is taken from the germline J gene. This chain joins TRBV7-2 and TRBJ2-7, with a possible D match to TRBD2 (6 bases). Germline CDR1 and CDR2: SGHTA and FQGNSA. CDR3 size: 18 residues. The V end was cut by 0 bases, the J end by 0 bases, with 18 bases between. Partial CDR3 DNA: TGTGCCAGCAGCTTAGCGGGGTCCGGGACTCCCACCTCCTACGAG. Translation: CASSLAGSGTPTSYE. The entire CDR3 reads CASSLAGSGTPTSYEQYF.

In the case of this clone: The CDR3 end lies 3 residues beyond the end of the read and is filled in from the germline J gene. V usage is TRBV29-1 and J usage is TRBJ1-2; D possibly corresponds to TRBD1 (6 bases). The germline V gene encodes CDR1 SQVTM and CDR2 ANQGSEA. The CDR3 sequence is 12 residues long. CDR3 region: CSVIGGAQGYTF. The DNA read from the CDR3 is TGCAGCGTTATTGGGGGGGCTCAGGGC.

As concerns this clone: The CDR3 extends 3 residues past the end of the read, so its final part is completed from the germline J gene. The rearrangement joins TRBV18 to TRBJ2-4, with D possibly being TRBD1 (6 bases). The CDR3 extends over 16 amino acids. V lost 3 bases, J lost 2 bases, and 14 bases lay in between. Germline-derived CDR1 and CDR2 are KGHSH and LQKENI. Incomplete CDR3 DNA: TGTGCCAGCTCACCGCGGACAGAGGTCCCCAAAAACATT. Its protein is CASSPRTEVPKNI. The full CDR3 reads CASSPRTEVPKNIQYF.

Regarding this clone: Read coverage stops 3 residues before the CDR3 terminus; the germline J gene supplies the remainder. Different DNA sequences within this sample yield the same CDR3. The chain couples TRBV30 to TRBJ1-3; 8 positions agree with TRBD1. Trimming cost V 2 bases and J 6 bases; bases outside gene matches: 3. Germline CDR1 is GTSNPN and CDR2 is SVGIG (reference sequence). The CDR3 is 13 amino acids. CDR3 DNA (partial): TGTGCCTGGAGTACAGGGGGATTAAACACC. It yields the protein CAWSTGGLNT. The whole CDR3 is CAWSTGGLNTIYF. Complete variable domain (other parts from reference TRBV30 and TRBJ1-3): SQTIHQWPATLVQPVGSPLSLECTVEGTSNPNLYWYRQAAGRGLQLLFYSVGIGQISSEVPQNLSASRPQDRQFILSSKKLLLSDSGFYLCAWSTGGLNTIYFGEGSWLTVV.

As regards this clone: The observed sequence ends 3 residues before the CDR3 terminus, with the missing tail filled in from the germline J gene. This chain joins TRBV7-2 and TRBJ2-7; D may be TRBD1 (5 bases). The CDR3 is 14 residues long. The germline gives CDR1 SGHTA, CDR2 FQGNSA. The V end was cut by 2 bases, the J end by 3 bases, with 11 bases between. The CDR3 bases that were read are TGTGCCAGCAGCTTATGGCCAGGGAACTACGAG. It specifies CASSLWPGNYE. The whole CDR3 protein reads CASSLWPGNYEQYF.

Of note for this clone: The CDR3 extends 3 residues past the end of the read, so its final part is completed from the germline J gene. The rearrangement joins TRBV6-1 to TRBJ2-5; unclear D gene. The CDR3 loop spans 14 amino acids. Trimming removed 3 bases at V and 3 bases at J, with 11 bases between. The germline gives CDR1 MNHNS, CDR2 SASEGT. The CDR3 protein is CASSDPGRKETQYF. The covered CDR3 bases are TGTGCCAGCAGTGACCCCGGCAGGAAAGAGACC.

Of note for this clone: Relative to the germline gene, one junction end is altered; a read error may explain this. The read finishes 3 residues shy of the CDR3 end, and the germline J gene is used to complete it. V and J are TRBV19 and TRBJ2-7; 7 bases fit TRBD1. Germline V CDR1 and CDR2: LNHDA, SQIVND (reference sequence). The CDR3 runs to 14 residues. CDR3 in amino acids: CARSILVAGGEQYF. The covered CDR3 bases are TGTGCCAGGAGTATCCTCGTGGCAGGGGGCGAG.

Remarks on this clone: Read data end 3 residues before the CDR3 end; the end is taken from the germline J gene. The chain joins TRBV6-2 or TRBV6-3 to TRBJ2-1; weak D call: TRBD1 (6 bases). This CDR3 is built from 16 residues. Looked up from germline, CDR1 is MNHEY and CDR2 is SVGEGT. Trimming cost V 7 bases and J 1 base, with 17 bases left between them. Incomplete CDR3 DNA: TGTGCCAGCACCCCCCGAGCAGGGGTGTCCTACAATGAG. Residues: CASTPRAGVSYNE. The entire CDR3 reads CASTPRAGVSYNEQFF.

Points on this clone: The CDR3 goes on 3 residues after the read ends, and that part is filled in from the germline J gene. This chain links TRBV20-1 with TRBJ1-5, with 8 bases that match TRBD1. There are 15 residues in the CDR3. The germline V gene encodes CDR1 DFQATT and CDR2 SNEGSKA (reference sequence). V dropped 7 bases and J dropped 4; count of bases not matched to a gene: 12. The part of the CDR3 DNA that was read is TGCAGTGTCCGCCCTGGGACAGGTGGGAATCAGCCC. This codes for CSVRPGTGGNQP. The full CDR3 protein reads CSVRPGTGGNQPQHF.

Points on this clone: The read stops 3 residues short of the end of the CDR3; the missing end is completed from the germline J gene. The V and J genes are TRBV2 and TRBJ1-2; a weak D match, TRBD1 (6 bases). The ends were cut back, 3 bases at V and 5 bases at J, with 22 bases in the middle. The CDR3 consists of 17 residues. The V gene's germline CDR1 is SNHLY and CDR2 FYNNEI. CDR3 residues: CASSDRGGEVPPYGYTF. The covered CDR3 bases are TGTGCCAGCAGTGACCGAGGGGGTGAGGTCCCCCCATATGGC.

Comment on this clone: Coverage ceases 3 residues before the CDR3 finishes, and the germline J gene fills in the end. The chain carries TRBV7-2 and TRBJ1-5, with no clear D. The CDR3 is 11 residues long. Germline CDR1 reads SGHTA; CDR2 reads FQGNSA. Trimming stripped 5 bases from V and 9 bases from J, with 8 bases between. Incomplete CDR3 DNA: TGTGCCAGCAGCCTAGGAGGGCCC. Protein sequence: CASSLGGP. In full, the CDR3 reads CASSLGGPQHF.

About this clone itself: Read data end 3 residues before the CDR3 end; the end is taken from the germline J gene. V is TRBV5-1 and J is TRBJ2-3; the match to TRBD1 covers 8 bases. The CDR3 has 17 residues. Germline loops: CDR1 SGHRS, CDR2 YFSETQ. V shed 3 bases, J shed 3 bases, and the junction held 12 bases outside the gene matches. CDR3 amino acids: CASSSLGQARRTDTQYF. Partial CDR3 DNA: TGCGCCAGCAGCTCCCTGGGACAGGCCAGGAGGACAGATACG.

Comments on this clone: The CDR3 extends 3 residues past the end of the read, so its final part is completed from the germline J gene. The rearrangement joins TRBV2 to TRBJ2-3, with D possibly being TRBD2 (6 bases). This CDR3 contains 15 residues. CDR1 is SNHLY, CDR2 FYNNEI, per germline. V was pared by 3 bases and J by 3 bases, with 13 bases between. The chain's CDR3 is CASSDVGGGTDTQYF. Partial CDR3 DNA: TGTGCCAGCAGTGATGTCGGGGGTGGAACAGATACG.

About this clone: Read data end 3 residues before the CDR3 end; the end is taken from the germline J gene. The V call is TRBV7-7, the J call TRBJ2-1, with 9 bases lining up with TRBD1. Germline CDR1 SSHAT, CDR2 FNYEAQ (reference sequence). The CDR3 sequence is 15 residues long. The trim removed 5 bases at V and 5 bases at J, leaving 7 bases unmatched. This chain's CDR3 is CASSLGQGTDNEQFF. CDR3 bases read: TGTGCCAGCAGCCTAGGACAGGGGACGGACAATGAG.

As concerns this clone: The read ends 3 residues before the CDR3 terminus; that terminus is restored from the germline J gene. The chain couples TRBV2 to TRBJ2-1, with 9 bases identical to TRBD2. Trimming took 7 bases from V and 2 from J; bases not matched to a gene: 9. The CDR3 covers 16 residues. From germline, CDR1 is SNHLY and CDR2 FYNNEI. The CDR3 bases that were read are TGTGCCAGCAAGCGTAGGCGGGAGGGAACCTACAATGAG. Its translation is CASKRRREGTYNE. The whole CDR3 sequence is CASKRRREGTYNEQFF.

The part of the CDR3 DNA that was read is TGTGCCAGCAGCTCGAGGGGGAGGAGTAATTCACCC. Translating gives CASSSRGRSNSP. The CDR3, in full, reads CASSSRGRSNSPLHF. The rearrangement joins TRBV7-9 to TRBJ1-6; tentatively, D is TRBD1 (6 bases). The read terminates 3 residues before the CDR3 end, so the remaining end is supplied by the germline J gene. This CDR3 is built from 15 residues. V was pared by 4 bases and J by 6 bases, with 13 bases between. Germline V CDR1 and CDR2: SEHNR, FQNEAQ (reference sequence).